This T cell receptor beta chain was captured by sequencing in a study of OX40 agonist ivuxolimab in advanced cancers. Study-level findings and limits: On average, CD8+ T cells had more expanded clones than CD4+. CD4+ and CD8+ T cells in blood underwent clonal expansion by week 6 at 0.1 to 3.0 mg/kg. Antigens targeted by the expanded peripheral T cells were not determined.

Clones were read by immunoSEQ multiplex PCR, and TCRdb kept only the in-frame ones, dropping some. Seen here are 50,000 or so clones, roughly 92% observed once, and the top ten hold 10% to 15%. The cohort excluded patients with autoimmune disease history or systemic immunosuppression. The CDR3 sequence is 14 residues long. V shed 5 bases, J shed 10 bases, and the junction held 6 bases outside the gene matches. CDR1 is SGHVS, CDR2 FQNEAQ, per germline. A note on this clone: Its antigen remains unidentified.

The material was CD4+ or CD8+ T cells sorted from blood, obtained in a trial of the OX40 agonist ivuxolimab. V usage is TRBV7-8 and J usage is TRBJ1-6, with TRBD1 identical over 9 bases. This sequence originates from an adult with an advanced solid tumor such as melanoma, head and neck, liver or kidney cancer. The CDR3 loop is CASSGDRDGSPLHF. CDR3 in DNA: TGTGCCAGCAGCGGGGACAGGGACGGATCACCCCTCCACTTT.